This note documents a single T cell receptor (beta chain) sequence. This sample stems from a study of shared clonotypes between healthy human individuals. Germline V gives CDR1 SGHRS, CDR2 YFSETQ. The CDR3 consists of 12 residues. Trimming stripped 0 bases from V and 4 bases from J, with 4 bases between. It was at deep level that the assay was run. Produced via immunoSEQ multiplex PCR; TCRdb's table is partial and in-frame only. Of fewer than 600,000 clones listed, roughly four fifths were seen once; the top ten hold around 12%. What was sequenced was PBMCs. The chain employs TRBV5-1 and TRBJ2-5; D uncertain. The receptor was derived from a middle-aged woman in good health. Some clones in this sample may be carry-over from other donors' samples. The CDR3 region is CASSLEGETQYF. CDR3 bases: TGCGCCAGCAGCTTGGAGGGAGAGACCCAGTACTTC.